Sequencing of this T cell receptor (beta chain) was carried out in a study of OX40 agonist ivuxolimab in advanced cancers. This clone was counted once. The method was immunoSEQ multiplex PCR; TCRdb's version includes in-frame clones alone and lacks a portion of them. The table has about 100,000 clones, about nine tenths seen once. CDR1 and CDR2 (germline): SGHTA, FQGTGA. CDR3 length equals 16 residues. Trimming pared 2 bases from V and 0 bases from J, leaving 11 bases between. The clonotype comes from an adult with an advanced solid tumor such as melanoma, head and neck, liver or kidney cancer. The sample here was CD4+ or CD8+ T cells sorted from blood, taken in a trial of the OX40 agonist ivuxolimab. This chain connects TRBV7-3 to TRBJ2-1; tentative D call: TRBD2 (5 bases). The CDR3 DNA is TGTGCCAGCAGCTTAGAAGCGGCCCTCTCCTACAATGAGCAGTTCTTC. Translated: CASSLEAALSYNEQFF.